The 11 T cell receptor beta chains reported below all come from one sample, sequenced in a study of immune heterogeneity within non-small cell lung tumors. Bulk tumor genomic DNA, 450 to 750 ng per sample, was the template. Multiple biopsies spaced far apart were taken from each primary tumor during surgery. Each patient presented with untreated, newly diagnosed non-small cell lung cancer and received curative surgery. For the TCR beta CDR3, multiplex PCR with 32 V and 13 J primers performed the amplification. TCRdb ran MiXCR on the multiplex PCR reads and lists one entry per CDR3 protein. Among 15,000 to 20,000 distinct CDR3 sequences listed, roughly 29% were seen once. Sequenced sample: lung tumor tissue. Source of these receptors: a man between 35 and 55 years old with non-small cell lung cancer.

As regards this clonotype: This may come from a read error, since a much larger clone is one base off. The chain carries TRBV4-3 and TRBJ2-7, with 12 nucleotides matching TRBD2. The V segment lost 1 base and the J segment 4 bases; nucleotides outside the gene matches: 5. Germline V gives CDR1 LGHNA, CDR2 YSLEER. The CDR3 totals 16 residues. The CDR3 reads CASSQAATSGSYEQYF. CDR3 DNA: TGCGCCAGCAGCCAAGCCGCGACTAGCGGGAGTTACGAGCAGTACTTC.

This chain connects TRBV7-9 to TRBJ2-7; the D gene is possibly TRBD2 (6 bases). Trimming cost V 3 bases and J 6 bases, with 18 bases left between them. This CDR3 comprises 15 residues. Germline V gene sequence: CDR1 SEHNR, CDR2 FQNEAQ (reference sequence). As DNA, the CDR3 is TGTGCCAGCAGCTTGCAAGGCACTAGCTCAACCGAGCAGTACTTC. Its translation: CASSLQGTSSTEQYF. The full variable domain, with the rest looked up from reference TRBV7-9 and TRBJ2-7, is DTGVSQNPRHKITKRGQNVTFRCDPISEHNRLYWYRQTLGQGPEFLTYFQNEAQLEKSRLLSDRFSAERPKGSFSTLEIQRTEQGDSAMYLCASSLQGTSSTEQYFGPGTRLTVT.

This clonotype was seen ten or more times. This CDR3 reads CASSRPGHNYGYTF. CDR3 nucleotides: TGTGCCAGCAGTAGACCGGGACATAACTATGGCTACACCTTC. The chain employs TRBV6-1 and TRBJ1-2; tentative D call: TRBD1 (6 bases). Germline CDR1 MNHNS, CDR2 SASEGT. Trimming took off 5 bases at V and 1 base at J, with 11 bases between the two ends. This CDR3 contains 14 residues.

This clonotype was seen a few times. V usage is TRBV5-1 and J usage is TRBJ1-1; D uncertain. Trimming pared 0 bases from V and 2 bases from J, leaving 8 bases between. The germline gives CDR1 SGHRS, CDR2 YFSETQ. The CDR3 has 14 amino acids. CDR3 coding DNA: TGCGCCAGCAGCTTGGGGATTTTAAACACTGAAGCTTTCTTT. Its protein is CASSLGILNTEAFF.

The chain employs TRBV19 and TRBJ1-1, with 7 positions matching TRBD1. Per germline, CDR1 LNHDA and CDR2 SQIVND (reference sequence). J lost 0 bases, V lost 4 bases, and 8 bases had no gene match. The CDR3 runs to 16 residues. CDR3 bases: TGTGCCAGTAGTAACCGGGACAGCCTTATGAACACTGAAGCTTTCTTT. It encodes CASSNRDSLMNTEAFF.

This clonotype was seen many times. The chain links TRBV5-1 to TRBJ1-2, with D possibly being TRBD1 (6 bases). The CDR3 is 14 residues long. Germline CDR1 reads SGHRS; CDR2 reads YFSETQ. The V end was cut by 4 bases, the J end by 2 bases, with 12 bases between. The CDR3: CASSRLGGNYGYTF. The CDR3 DNA is TGCGCCAGCAGCCGACTTGGGGGCAACTATGGCTACACCTTC. The full variable domain, its missing parts supplied by reference TRBV5-1 and TRBJ1-2, is KAGVTQTPRYLIKTRGQQVTLSCSPISGHRSVSWYQQTPGQGLQFLFEYFSETQRNKGNFPGRFSGRQFSNSRSEMNVSTLELGDSALYLCASSRLGGNYGYTFGSGTRLTVV.

This clonotype was observed at least ten times. DNA for the CDR3: TGTGCCAGCAGCTTTCCTGCGGGTAATGAGCAGTTCTTC. It encodes CASSFPAGNEQFF. This chain connects TRBV11-2 to TRBJ2-1; possibly TRBD2 for D (5 bases). There are 13 residues in the CDR3. Per the germline V gene, CDR1 is SGHAT and CDR2 is FQNNGV. V was clipped by 3 bases and J by 7 bases, with 10 bases between them.

CDR3 coding DNA: TGTGCCAGCAGCTCGACTAGCGGGGCCTCCTACGAGCAGTACTTC. Its protein is CASSSTSGASYEQYF. The rearrangement uses TRBV7-2 and TRBJ2-7; 11 bases map to TRBD2. Trimming removed 4 bases from V and 0 bases from J; junction bases left unmatched: 2. Germline-derived CDR1 and CDR2 are SGHTA and FQGNSA. The CDR3 has 15 residues.

Turning to this clonotype: Being one base from a much bigger clone, this may be a read error. The chain employs TRBV12-3 or TRBV12-4 and TRBJ2-1; TRBD2 is a possible D gene (6 bases). CDR3 length equals 12 residues. As DNA, the CDR3 is TGTGCCAGCAGTTTGAGGGGAGGTGAGCAGTTATTC. As protein: CASSLRGGEQLF.

This clonotype was detected ten times or more. The CDR3 region has the DNA TGTGCCAGCAGTTTATTCTATACCCGCCTTAACAATGAGCAGTTCTTC. This translates into CASSLFYTRLNNEQFF. The chain employs TRBV12-3 or TRBV12-4 and TRBJ2-1; D uncertain. This CDR3 has 16 residues. The ends were cut back, 2 bases at V and 5 bases at J, with 16 bases in the middle.

This chain uses TRBV7-2 with TRBJ1-5; no clear D. CDR1 and CDR2 (germline): SGHTA, FQGNSA. V was trimmed by 3 bases and J by 5 bases, leaving 8 bases between them. The CDR3 consists of 13 residues. CDR3 amino acids: CASSFLSDQPQHF. CDR3 nucleotides: TGTGCCAGCAGCTTTTTGAGCGATCAGCCCCAGCATTTT.